This T cell receptor beta chain is from a study of shared clonotypes between healthy human individuals. Germline values: CDR1 LNHDA, CDR2 SQIVND (reference sequence). This CDR3 region has 12 residues. Trimming removed 6 bases at V and 3 bases at J, with 5 bases between. Using immunoSEQ multiplex PCR, the repertoire was profiled, and TCRdb retains in-frame clones only, with some absent. The table lists approximately 2,000,000 clones, approximately 92% of them singletons, with roughly 1.7% in the top ten. Terminally differentiated effector memory CD45RA+ cells were excluded by CCR7 positive selection of CD45RO-negative cells. Donors were healthy HIV-negative adults without recently reported acute infections or vaccinations.

This receptor was obtained from a man between 18 and 35 years old in good health. Some clones in this sample may be carry-over from other donors' samples. V is TRBV19 and J is TRBJ2-2; D ambiguous. The sample was naive CD8+ T cells from PBMCs. The CDR3 reads CASRHDTGELFF. As DNA, the CDR3 is TGTGCCAGTAGACACGACACCGGGGAGCTGTTTTTT.